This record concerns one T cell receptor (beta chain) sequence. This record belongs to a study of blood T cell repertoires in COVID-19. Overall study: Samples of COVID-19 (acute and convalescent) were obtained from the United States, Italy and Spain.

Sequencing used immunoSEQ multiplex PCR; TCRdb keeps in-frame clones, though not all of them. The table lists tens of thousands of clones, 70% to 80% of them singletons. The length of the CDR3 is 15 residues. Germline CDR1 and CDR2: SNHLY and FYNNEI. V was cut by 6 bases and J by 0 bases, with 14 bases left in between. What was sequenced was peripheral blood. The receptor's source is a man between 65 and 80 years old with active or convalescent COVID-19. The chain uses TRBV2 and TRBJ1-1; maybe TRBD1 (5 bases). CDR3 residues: CASRIQGGMNTEAFF. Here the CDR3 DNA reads TGTGCCAGCAGAATCCAGGGAGGGATGAACACTGAAGCTTTCTTT.